This T cell receptor (beta chain) was obtained from a study of CD8 T cells in ankylosing spondylitis (TCRdb year 2017). In terms of the full investigation: The study profiled T cell receptor beta repertoires in healthy donors and ankylosing spondylitis patients to find disease-linked TCR variants. The full study cohort comprised around 23 ankylosing spondylitis patients and 85 to 120 healthy donors. Peripheral blood samples were taken, and synovial fluid was additionally collected from ankylosing spondylitis patients. What the study reported, not specific to this receptor: The disease-linked clones were reported to be significantly enriched in matched synovial fluid samples from ankylosing spondylitis patients. Some TCR beta motif variants had previously been reported in synovial fluid and blood of reactive arthritis patients, which suggested common disease-initiation mechanisms. The disease-linked clones showed a CD8+ phenotype and occurred at relatively low frequencies in peripheral blood. A TCR beta motif of several highly homologous amino acid variants appeared characteristic of blood from ankylosing spondylitis patients.

In its sample, this clonotype was seen many times. Its antigen specificity is not known. No base quality values were provided; no much bigger clone lies one nucleotide off. Sequencing took place on an Illumina HiSeq 2500. TCR beta libraries were prepared by quantitative 5'-RACE with molecular barcodes. The source study handled its data this way. A new computational method based on a probabilistic model of VDJ rearrangement was used to identify disease-linked TCR variants. TCRdb reprocessed the public reads (quality trimming at Q25 with fastp, clone calling with MiXCR) and kept in-frame beta chains. Entries are consolidated by CDR3 protein sequence, retaining the most common genes and DNA. What appears here as the V and J calls and clone size reflects TCRdb's work, not the paper's. Across this sample there are 250,000 to 350,000 distinct CDR3 sequences, with 15% to 20% seen only once. The ten largest clonotypes hold 7.5% to 9% of the sample.

The source material was blood, either unsorted or a sorted T cell fraction (not recorded which). This TCR was recovered from a male donor with ankylosing spondylitis or in good health (not recorded which).

The CDR3 region reads CASSQYNTGTLSSYNEQFF. The DNA sequence follows: TGTGCCAGCAGCCAGTATAACACCGGGACTCTGAGCTCCTACAATGAGCAGTTCTTC. The chain employs TRBV9 and TRBJ2-1; TRBD2 is a possible D gene, resting on 6 matching bases. Trimming at the junction amounts to 4 bases on V and 0 bases on J, and the germline ends lie 23 bases apart. The CDR3 starts with the cysteine, ends with the phenylalanine, and has 19 residues. Solely the CDR3 DNA is kept, with 57 bases framed from the first base. The germline V gene sets CDR1 to SGDLS and CDR2 to YYNGEE.